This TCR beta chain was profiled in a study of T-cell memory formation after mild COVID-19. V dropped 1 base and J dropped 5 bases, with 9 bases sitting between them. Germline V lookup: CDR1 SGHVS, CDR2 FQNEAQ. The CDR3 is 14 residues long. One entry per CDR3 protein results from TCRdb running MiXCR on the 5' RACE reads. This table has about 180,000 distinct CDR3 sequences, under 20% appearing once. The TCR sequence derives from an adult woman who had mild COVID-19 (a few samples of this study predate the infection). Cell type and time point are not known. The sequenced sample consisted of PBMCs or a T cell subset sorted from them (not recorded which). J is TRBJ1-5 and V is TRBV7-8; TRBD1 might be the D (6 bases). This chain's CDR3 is CASSLGGGHQPQHF. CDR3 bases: TGTGCCAGCAGCTTAGGAGGGGGGCATCAGCCCCAGCATTTT. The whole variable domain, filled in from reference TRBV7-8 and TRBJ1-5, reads GAGVSQSPRYKVAKRGQDVALRCDPISGHVSLFWYQQALGQGPEFLTYFQNEAQLDKSGLPSDRFFAERPEGSVSTLKIQRTQQEDSAVYLCASSLGGGHQPQHFGDGTRLSIL.